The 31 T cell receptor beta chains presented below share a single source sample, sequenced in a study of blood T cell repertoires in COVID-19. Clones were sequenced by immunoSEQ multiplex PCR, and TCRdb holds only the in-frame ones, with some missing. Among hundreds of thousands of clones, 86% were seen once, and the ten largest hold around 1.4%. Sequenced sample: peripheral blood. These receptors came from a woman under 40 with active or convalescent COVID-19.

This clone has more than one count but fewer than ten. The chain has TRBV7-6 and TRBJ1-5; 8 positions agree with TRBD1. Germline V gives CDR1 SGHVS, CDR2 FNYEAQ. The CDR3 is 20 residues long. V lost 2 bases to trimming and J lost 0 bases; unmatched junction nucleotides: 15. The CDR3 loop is CASSLRVRETGVNSNQPQHF. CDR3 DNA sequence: TGTGCCAGCAGCTTACGAGTGAGGGAGACAGGGGTCAATAGCAATCAGCCCCAGCATTTT.

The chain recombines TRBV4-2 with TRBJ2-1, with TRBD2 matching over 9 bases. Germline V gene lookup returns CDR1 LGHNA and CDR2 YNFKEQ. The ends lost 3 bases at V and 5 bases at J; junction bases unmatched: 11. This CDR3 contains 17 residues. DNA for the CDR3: TGTGCCAGCAGCCAGGCCATTTGGACTAGCGTGAACAATGAGCAGTTCTTC. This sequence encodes CASSQAIWTSVNNEQFF.

The CDR3 coding sequence is TGCGCCAGCAGCCTTGATCTCGGGACTAGCGCGTACGAGCAGTACTTC. Protein product: CASSLDLGTSAYEQYF. The chain has TRBV5-1 and TRBJ2-7; 10 bases agree with TRBD2. CDR1 and CDR2 from the germline V gene are SGHRS and YFSETQ. V was clipped by 4 bases and J by 4 bases; unmatched bases: 11. This CDR3 has 16 amino acids.

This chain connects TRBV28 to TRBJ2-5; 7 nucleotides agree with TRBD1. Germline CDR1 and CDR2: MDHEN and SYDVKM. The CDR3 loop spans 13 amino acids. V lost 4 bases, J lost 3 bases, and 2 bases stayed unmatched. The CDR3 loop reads CASSSQGEETQYF. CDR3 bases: TGTGCCAGCAGTTCCCAGGGGGAAGAGACCCAGTACTTC.

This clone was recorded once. The CDR3 sequence is CASRDEGQGVYEQYF. The DNA of the CDR3 is TGTGCCAGCAGGGACGAAGGACAGGGGGTCTACGAGCAGTACTTC. The chain is built from TRBV6-5 and TRBJ2-7; 10 nucleotides align to TRBD1. CDR3 length: 15 residues. Germline V lookup: CDR1 MNHEY, CDR2 SVGAGI. J lost 3 bases, V lost 6 bases, and 8 bases had no gene match.

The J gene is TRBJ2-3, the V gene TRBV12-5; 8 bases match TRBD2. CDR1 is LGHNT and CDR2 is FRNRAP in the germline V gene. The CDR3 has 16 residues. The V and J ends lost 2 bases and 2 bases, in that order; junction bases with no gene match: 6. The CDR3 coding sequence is TGTGCTAGTGGTTTGATAACTAGCGGAATCACAGATACGCAGTATTTT. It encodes CASGLITSGITDTQYF.

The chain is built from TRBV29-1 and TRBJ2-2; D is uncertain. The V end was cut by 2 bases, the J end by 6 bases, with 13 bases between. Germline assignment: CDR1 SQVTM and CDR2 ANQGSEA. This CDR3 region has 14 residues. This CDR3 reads CSVEPTWSPGELFF. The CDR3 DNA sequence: TGCAGCGTTGAACCGACGTGGAGTCCCGGGGAGCTGTTTTTT.

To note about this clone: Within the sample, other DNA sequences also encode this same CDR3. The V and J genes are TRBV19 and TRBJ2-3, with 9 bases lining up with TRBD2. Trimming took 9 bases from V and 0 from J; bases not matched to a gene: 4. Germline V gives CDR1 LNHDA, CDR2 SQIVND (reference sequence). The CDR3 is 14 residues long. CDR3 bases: TGTGCCAGCCGAACTAGCGGGAGCACAGATACGCAGTATTTT. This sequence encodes CASRTSGSTDTQYF.

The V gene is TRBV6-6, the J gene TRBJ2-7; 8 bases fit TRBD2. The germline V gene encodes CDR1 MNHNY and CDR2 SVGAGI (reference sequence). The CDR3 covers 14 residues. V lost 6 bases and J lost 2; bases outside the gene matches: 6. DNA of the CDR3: TGTGCCAGCAGCATAGCGGGAATGACCTACGAGCAGTACTTC. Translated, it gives CASSIAGMTYEQYF.

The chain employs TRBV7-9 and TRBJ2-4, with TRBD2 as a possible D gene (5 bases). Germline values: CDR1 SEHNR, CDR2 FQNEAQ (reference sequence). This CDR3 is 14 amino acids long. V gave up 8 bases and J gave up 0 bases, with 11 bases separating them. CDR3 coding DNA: TGTGCCAGCTCTTCAGGACTAGCCAAAAACATTCAGTACTTC. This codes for CASSSGLAKNIQYF.

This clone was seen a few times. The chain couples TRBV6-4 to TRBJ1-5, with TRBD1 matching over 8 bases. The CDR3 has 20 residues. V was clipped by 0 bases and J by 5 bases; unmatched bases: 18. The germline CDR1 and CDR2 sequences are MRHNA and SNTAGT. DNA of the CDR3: TGTGCCAGCAGTGACTCTTGTTGTGGGACAGGCCTAACCAAGGATCAGCCCCAGCATTTT. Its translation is CASSDSCCGTGLTKDQPQHF.

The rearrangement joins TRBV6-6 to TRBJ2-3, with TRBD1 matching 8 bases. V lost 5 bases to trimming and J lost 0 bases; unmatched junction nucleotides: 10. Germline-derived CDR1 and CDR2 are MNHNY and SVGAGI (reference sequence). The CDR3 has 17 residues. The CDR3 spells CASSHKWTGLSTDTQYF. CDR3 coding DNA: TGTGCCAGCAGTCACAAGTGGACAGGGTTGAGCACAGATACGCAGTATTTT.

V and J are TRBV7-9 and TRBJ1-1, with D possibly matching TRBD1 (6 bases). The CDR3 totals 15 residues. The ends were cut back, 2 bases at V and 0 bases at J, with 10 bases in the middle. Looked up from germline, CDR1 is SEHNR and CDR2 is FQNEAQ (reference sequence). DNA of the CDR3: TGTGCCAGCAGCTTATCACAGGGATTGAACACTGAAGCTTTCTTT. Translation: CASSLSQGLNTEAFF.

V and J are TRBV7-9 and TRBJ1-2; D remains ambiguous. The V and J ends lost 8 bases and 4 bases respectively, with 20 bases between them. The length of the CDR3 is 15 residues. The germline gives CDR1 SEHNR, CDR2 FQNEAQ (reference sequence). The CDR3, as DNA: TGTGCCAGCGACTCACCCCTCTCAGTGATCTATGGCTACACCTTC. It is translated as CASDSPLSVIYGYTF.

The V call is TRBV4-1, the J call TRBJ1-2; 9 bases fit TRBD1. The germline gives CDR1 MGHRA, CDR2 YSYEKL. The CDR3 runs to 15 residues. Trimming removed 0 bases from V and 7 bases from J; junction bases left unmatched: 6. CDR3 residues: CASSQEGTGYVGYTF. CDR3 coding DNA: TGCGCCAGCAGCCAAGAAGGGACAGGGTACGTTGGCTACACCTTC.

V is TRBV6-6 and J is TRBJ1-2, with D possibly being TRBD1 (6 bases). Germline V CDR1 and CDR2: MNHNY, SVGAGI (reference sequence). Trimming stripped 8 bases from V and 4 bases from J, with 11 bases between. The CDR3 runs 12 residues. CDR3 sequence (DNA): TGTGCCAGCGGGCAGGGGAGCTATGGCTACACCTTC. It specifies CASGQGSYGYTF.

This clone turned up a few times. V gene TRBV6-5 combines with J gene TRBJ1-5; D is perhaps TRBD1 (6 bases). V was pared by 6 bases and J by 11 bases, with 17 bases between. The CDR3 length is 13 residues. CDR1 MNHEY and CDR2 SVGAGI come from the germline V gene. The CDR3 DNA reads TGTGCCAGCAGAGGGACACCTGATCGGTCCCAGCATTTT. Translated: CASRGTPDRSQHF.

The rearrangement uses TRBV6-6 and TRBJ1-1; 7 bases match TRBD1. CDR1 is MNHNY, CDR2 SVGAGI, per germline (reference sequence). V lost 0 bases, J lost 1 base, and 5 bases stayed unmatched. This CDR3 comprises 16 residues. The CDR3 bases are TGTGCCAGCAGTTACTCCTGGACAGGTAGGAACACTGAAGCTTTCTTT. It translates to CASSYSWTGRNTEAFF.

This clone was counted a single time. CDR3 residues: CASSFGQGWVEAFF. As DNA, the CDR3 is TGTGCCAGCAGCTTCGGACAGGGTTGGGTTGAGGCTTTCTTT. The genes are TRBV11-3 and TRBJ1-1; 8 bases align to TRBD1. The CDR3 runs 14 residues. After removal of 3 bases from V and 11 bases from J, the junction contained 11 bases not matched to a gene. Germline assignment: CDR1 SGHNT and CDR2 YENEEA.

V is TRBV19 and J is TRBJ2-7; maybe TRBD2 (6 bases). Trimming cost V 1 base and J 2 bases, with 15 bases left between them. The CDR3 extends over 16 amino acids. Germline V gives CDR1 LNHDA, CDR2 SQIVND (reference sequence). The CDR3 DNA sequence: TGTGCCAGTAGTATAGCCTCCGGGACTGGTGCCTACGAGCAGTACTTC. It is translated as CASSIASGTGAYEQYF. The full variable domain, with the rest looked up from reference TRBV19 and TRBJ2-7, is DGGITQSPKYLFRKEGQNVTLSCEQNLNHDAMYWYRQDPGQGLRLIYYSQIVNDFQKGDIAEGYSVSREKKESFPLTVTSAQKNPTAFYLCASSIASGTGAYEQYFGPGTRLTVT.

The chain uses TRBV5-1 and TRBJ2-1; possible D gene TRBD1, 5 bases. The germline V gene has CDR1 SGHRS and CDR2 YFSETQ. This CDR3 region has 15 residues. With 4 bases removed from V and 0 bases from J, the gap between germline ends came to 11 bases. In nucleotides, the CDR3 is TGCGCCAGCAGCCTCGACAGTAGCTCCTACAATGAGCAGTTCTTC. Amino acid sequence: CASSLDSSSYNEQFF.

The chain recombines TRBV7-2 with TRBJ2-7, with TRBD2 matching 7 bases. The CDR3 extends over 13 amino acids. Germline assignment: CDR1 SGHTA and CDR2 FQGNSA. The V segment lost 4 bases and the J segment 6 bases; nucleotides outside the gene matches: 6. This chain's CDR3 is CASSSRTSPEQYF. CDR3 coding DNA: TGTGCCAGCAGCTCCCGGACTAGTCCCGAGCAGTACTTC.

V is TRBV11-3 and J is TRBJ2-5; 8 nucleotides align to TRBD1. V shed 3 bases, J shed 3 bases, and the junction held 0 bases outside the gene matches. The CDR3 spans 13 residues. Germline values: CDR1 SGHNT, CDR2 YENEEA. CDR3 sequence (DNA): TGTGCCAGCAGCTTGACAGGGGAAGAGACCCAGTACTTC. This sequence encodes CASSLTGEETQYF.

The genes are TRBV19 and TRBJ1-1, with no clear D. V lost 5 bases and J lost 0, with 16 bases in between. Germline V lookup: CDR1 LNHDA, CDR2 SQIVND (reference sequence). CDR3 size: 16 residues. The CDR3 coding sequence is TGTGCCAGTAGTCACCAGACGGGTCCAATGAACACTGAAGCTTTCTTT. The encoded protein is CASSHQTGPMNTEAFF.

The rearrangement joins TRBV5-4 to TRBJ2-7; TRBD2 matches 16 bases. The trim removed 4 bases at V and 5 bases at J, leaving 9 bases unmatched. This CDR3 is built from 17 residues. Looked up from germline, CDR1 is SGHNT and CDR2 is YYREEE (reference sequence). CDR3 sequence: CASSKGLAGGRINEQYF. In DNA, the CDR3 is TGTGCCAGCAGCAAGGGACTAGCGGGGGGGCGGATAAACGAGCAGTACTTC.

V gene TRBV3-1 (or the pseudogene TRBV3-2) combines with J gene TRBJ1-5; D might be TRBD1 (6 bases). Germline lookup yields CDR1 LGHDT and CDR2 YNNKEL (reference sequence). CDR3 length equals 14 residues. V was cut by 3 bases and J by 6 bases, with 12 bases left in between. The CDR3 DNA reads TGTGCCAGCAGCCAGCAGGGGAATCTTCAGCCCCAGCATTTT. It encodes CASSQQGNLQPQHF.

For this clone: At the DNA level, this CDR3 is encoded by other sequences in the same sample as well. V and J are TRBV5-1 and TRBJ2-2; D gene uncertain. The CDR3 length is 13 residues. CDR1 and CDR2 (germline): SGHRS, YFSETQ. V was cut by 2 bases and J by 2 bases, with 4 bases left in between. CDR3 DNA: TGCGCCAGCAGCTTTCGTAACACCGGGGAGCTGTTTTTT. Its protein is CASSFRNTGELFF. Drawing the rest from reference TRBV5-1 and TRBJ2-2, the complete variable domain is KAGVTQTPRYLIKTRGQQVTLSCSPISGHRSVSWYQQTPGQGLQFLFEYFSETQRNKGNFPGRFSGRQFSNSRSEMNVSTLELGDSALYLCASSFRNTGELFFGEGSRLTVL.

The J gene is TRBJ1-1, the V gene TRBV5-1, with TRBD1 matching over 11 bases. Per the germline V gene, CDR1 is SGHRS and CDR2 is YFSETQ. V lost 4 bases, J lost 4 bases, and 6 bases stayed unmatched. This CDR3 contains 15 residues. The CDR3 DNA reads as TGCGCCAGCAGCCTTTCCGGGACAGGGGGCACTGAAGCTTTCTTT. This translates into CASSLSGTGGTEAFF.

CDR3 nucleotide sequence: TGCGCCAGCAGCTTGGTCCCTGTAACTAGCGGGGGTTCCTACAATGAGCAGTTCTTC. Translation: CASSLVPVTSGGSYNEQFF. The genes are TRBV5-1 and TRBJ2-1; 11 bases are a match to TRBD2. Germline V gene data show CDR1 as SGHRS and CDR2 as YFSETQ. The V and J ends lost 0 bases and 1 base, in that order; junction bases with no gene match: 9. The CDR3 sequence is 19 residues long.

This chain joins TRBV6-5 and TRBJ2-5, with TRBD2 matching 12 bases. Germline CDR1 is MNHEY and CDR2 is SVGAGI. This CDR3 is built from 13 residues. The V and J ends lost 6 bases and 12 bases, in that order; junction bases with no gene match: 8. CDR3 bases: TGTGCCAGCAGACCGGGACTAGCGGGTTTGAAGTACTTC. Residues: CASRPGLAGLKYF.

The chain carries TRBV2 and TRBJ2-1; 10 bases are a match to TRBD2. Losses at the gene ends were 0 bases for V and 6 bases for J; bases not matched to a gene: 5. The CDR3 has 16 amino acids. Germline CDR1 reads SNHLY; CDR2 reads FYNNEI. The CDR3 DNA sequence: TGTGCCAGCAGTGAAGCCAGGCTAGCGGGAGCCAATGAGCAGTTCTTC. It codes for CASSEARLAGANEQFF.